Presented here are 2 T cell receptor beta chains from one specimen sequenced in a study of blood T cell repertoires in COVID-19. TCRdb keeps only in-frame clones here, not all; method: immunoSEQ multiplex PCR. Among around 50,000 clones listed, approximately 82% were seen once. Sequencing used peripheral blood. All receptors come from a human donor in a cohort sampled during active COVID-19.

The chain couples TRBV5-1 to TRBJ1-2, with unresolved D. From germline, CDR1 is SGHRS and CDR2 YFSETQ. This CDR3 region has 12 residues. Trimming shortened V by 7 bases and J by 2 bases, and 9 bases separated the two germline ends. This chain's CDR3 is CASGPSNYGYTF. CDR3 DNA sequence: TGCGCCAGCGGCCCCTCGAACTATGGCTACACCTTC.

This clone showed up just once. J is TRBJ1-1 and V is TRBV7-8; 7 bases line up with TRBD1. The CDR3 extends over 14 amino acids. V was pared by 5 bases and J by 5 bases, with 8 bases of the junction left unmatched. CDR1 is SGHVS and CDR2 is FQNEAQ in the germline V gene. The CDR3 DNA is TGTGCCAGCAGCCCCAGAGACAGGGTTACTGAAGCTTTCTTT. This sequence encodes CASSPRDRVTEAFF.